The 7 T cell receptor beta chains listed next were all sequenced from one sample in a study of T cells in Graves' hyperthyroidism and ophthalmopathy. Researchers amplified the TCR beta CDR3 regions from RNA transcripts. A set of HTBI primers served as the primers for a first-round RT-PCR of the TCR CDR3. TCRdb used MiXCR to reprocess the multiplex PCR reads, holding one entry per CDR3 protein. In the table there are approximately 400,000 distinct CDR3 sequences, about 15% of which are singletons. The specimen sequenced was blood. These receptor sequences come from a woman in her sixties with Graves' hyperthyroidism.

In DNA form, the CDR3 reads TGTGCCAGCAGCACCACGCTAGCGGGGTACAATGAGCAGTTCTTC. It yields the protein CASSTTLAGYNEQFF. The rearrangement joins TRBV11-2 to TRBJ2-1; the match to TRBD2 covers 9 bases. Germline V lookup: CDR1 SGHAT, CDR2 FQNNGV. The V gene end was trimmed by 5 bases and the J gene end by 4 bases; junction bases not matched to a gene: 6. CDR3 length: 15 residues.

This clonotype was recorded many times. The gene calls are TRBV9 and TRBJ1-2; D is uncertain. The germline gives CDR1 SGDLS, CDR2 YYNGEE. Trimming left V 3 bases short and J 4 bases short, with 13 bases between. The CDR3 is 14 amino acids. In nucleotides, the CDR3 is TGTGCCAGCAGCGCCCGGGGAGGTCCCTATGGCTACACCTTC. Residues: CASSARGGPYGYTF.

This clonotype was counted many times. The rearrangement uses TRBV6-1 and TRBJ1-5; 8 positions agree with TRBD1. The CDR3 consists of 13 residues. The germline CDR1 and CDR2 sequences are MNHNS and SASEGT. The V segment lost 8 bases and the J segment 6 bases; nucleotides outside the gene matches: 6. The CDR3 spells CASSGQGGQPQHF. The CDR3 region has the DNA TGTGCCAGCTCCGGACAGGGAGGTCAGCCCCAGCATTTT.

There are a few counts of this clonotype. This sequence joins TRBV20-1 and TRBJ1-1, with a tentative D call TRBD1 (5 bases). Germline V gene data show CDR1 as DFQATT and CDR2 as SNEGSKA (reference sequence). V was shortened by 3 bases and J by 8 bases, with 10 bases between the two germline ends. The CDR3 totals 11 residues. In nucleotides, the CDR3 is TGCAGTGCTAGCCGGGACCTAGAAGCTTTCTTT. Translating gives CSASRDLEAFF.

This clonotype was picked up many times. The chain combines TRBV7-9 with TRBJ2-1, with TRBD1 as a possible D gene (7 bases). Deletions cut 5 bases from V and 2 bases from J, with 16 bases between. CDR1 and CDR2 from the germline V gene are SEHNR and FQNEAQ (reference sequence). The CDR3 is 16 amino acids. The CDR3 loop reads CASSPGGRTPYNEQFF. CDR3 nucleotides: TGTGCCAGCAGCCCAGGGGGGCGGACTCCCTACAATGAGCAGTTCTTC.

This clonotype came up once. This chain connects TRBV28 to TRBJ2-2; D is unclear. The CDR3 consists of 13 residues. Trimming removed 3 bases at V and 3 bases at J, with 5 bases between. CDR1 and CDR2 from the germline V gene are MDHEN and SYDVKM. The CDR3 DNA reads TGTGCCAGCAGTTTTTCTGACACCGGGGAGCTGTTTTTT. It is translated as CASSFSDTGELFF.

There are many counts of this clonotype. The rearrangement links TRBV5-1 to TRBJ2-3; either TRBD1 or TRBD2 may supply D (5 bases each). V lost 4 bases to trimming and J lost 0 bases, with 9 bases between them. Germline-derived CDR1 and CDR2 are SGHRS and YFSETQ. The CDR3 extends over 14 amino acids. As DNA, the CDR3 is TGCGCCAGCAGCGTGGGACCTAGCACAGATACGCAGTATTTT. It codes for CASSVGPSTDTQYF.